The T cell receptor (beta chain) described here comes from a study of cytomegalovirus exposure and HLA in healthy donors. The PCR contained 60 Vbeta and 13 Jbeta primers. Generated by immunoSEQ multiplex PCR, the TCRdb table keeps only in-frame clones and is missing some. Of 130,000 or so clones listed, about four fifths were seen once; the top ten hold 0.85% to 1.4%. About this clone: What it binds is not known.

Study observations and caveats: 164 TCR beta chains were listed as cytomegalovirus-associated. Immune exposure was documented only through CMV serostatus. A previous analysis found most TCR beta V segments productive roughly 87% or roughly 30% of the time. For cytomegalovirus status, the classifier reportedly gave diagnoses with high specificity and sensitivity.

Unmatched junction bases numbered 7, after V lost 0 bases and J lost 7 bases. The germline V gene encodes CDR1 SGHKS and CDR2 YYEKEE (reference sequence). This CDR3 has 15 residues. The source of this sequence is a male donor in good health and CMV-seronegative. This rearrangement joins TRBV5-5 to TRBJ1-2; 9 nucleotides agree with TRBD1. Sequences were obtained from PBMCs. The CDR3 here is CASSLGTGALGGYTF. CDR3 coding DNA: TGTGCCAGCAGCTTGGGGACAGGGGCCCTGGGTGGCTACACCTTC.